One and the same sample provided the 2 T cell receptor beta chains below, sequenced in a study of spatial heterogeneity in lung cancer. Sample time point: sample taken at primary tumor resection. Whole RNA, isolated from tumor, nontumor lung or frozen PBMC, was sequenced without prior sorting. TCRdb reanalysed the 5' RACE reads using MiXCR and keeps one entry per CDR3 protein. The table shows about 24,000 distinct CDR3 sequences, with 3% to 3.5% occurring only once. The source was PBMCs, collected at surgery. These receptors all stem from a female donor with early-stage non-small cell lung cancer.

This clonotype has ten or more counts. V and J are TRBV6-5 and TRBJ2-7; D is unclear. V lost 6 bases to trimming and J lost 3 bases, with 24 bases between them. Germline V CDR1 and CDR2: MNHEY, SVGAGI. This CDR3 region has 17 residues. In DNA form, the CDR3 reads TGTGCCAGCAGCAGTTTCCCCCCAAAGGCCAGCAACTACGAGCAGTACTTC. It translates to CASSSFPPKASNYEQYF.

The sample holds many counts of this clonotype. V is TRBV29-1 and J is TRBJ2-2; weak D call: TRBD2 (5 bases). Germline V lookup: CDR1 SQVTM, CDR2 ANQGSEA. V lost 5 bases and J lost 6, with 10 bases in between. The CDR3 loop spans 12 amino acids. Here the CDR3 reads CSVREVAGELFF. Here the CDR3 DNA reads TGCAGCGTTCGGGAAGTGGCCGGGGAGCTGTTTTTT.